The 15 T cell receptor beta chains below come from one sample, sequenced in a study of control samples from healthy donors and cancer patients. Libraries were prepared by immunoSEQ multiplex PCR; TCRdb keeps only in-frame clonotypes and omits some of them. The data contain approximately 170,000 clones, 80% to 95% of them singletons. The specimen sequenced was blood. Source of these receptors: a woman in her twenties or thirties in good health.

The chain recombines TRBV15 with TRBJ2-4; TRBD2 matches at 8 bases. The CDR3 spans 21 residues. With 0 bases clipped from V and 0 bases from J, the junction kept 16 bases outside the gene matches. The V gene's germline CDR1 is LNHNV and CDR2 YYDKDF (reference sequence). CDR3 DNA sequence: TGTGCCACCAGCAGAGATCGGGGGGGCGCGATTAGCGAGCTAGCCAAAAACATTCAGTACTTC. Translation: CATSRDRGGAISELAKNIQYF.

This chain uses TRBV28 with TRBJ1-5; D is unresolved. The CDR3 extends over 13 amino acids. CDR1 is MDHEN and CDR2 is SYDVKM in the germline V gene. With 1 base removed from V and 3 bases from J, the gap between germline ends came to 4 bases. As DNA, the CDR3 is TGTGCCAGCAGTTTATTAGTCAATCAGCCCCAGCATTTT. It yields the protein CASSLLVNQPQHF.

This sequence joins TRBV28 and TRBJ1-2; D remains ambiguous. This CDR3 has 14 amino acids. Germline CDR1 MDHEN, CDR2 SYDVKM. V lost 5 bases and J lost 3, with 13 bases in between. CDR3 bases: TGTGCCAGCAGTAGGGCGGGGTCCTACTATGGCTACACCTTC. Amino acids: CASSRAGSYYGYTF.

This clone was counted a few times. V is TRBV6-6 and J is TRBJ2-7; no definite D call. The CDR3 length is 12 residues. V lost 10 bases and J lost 6, with 16 bases in between. Germline CDR1 MNHNY, CDR2 SVGAGI (reference sequence). The DNA for the CDR3 is TGTGCCACGTGGGGTGGTAGTGTCGAGCAGTACTTC. Its translation is CATWGGSVEQYF.

In the case of this clone: Mismatch with germline at one junction end may stem from a read error. J is TRBJ1-6 and V is TRBV2; D is possibly TRBD1 (5 bases). This CDR3 comprises 12 residues. CDR1 and CDR2 (germline): SNHLY, FYNNEI. The CDR3 region has the DNA TGTGCTAGCACGGGGGAAAGTTCACCCCTCCACTTT. Translation: CASTGESSPLHF.

The rearrangement uses TRBV2 and TRBJ2-1, with D perhaps assigned TRBD1 or TRBD2 (5 bases each). With 8 bases removed from V and 9 bases from J, the gap between germline ends came to 11 bases. CDR3 length equals 11 residues. CDR1 is SNHLY and CDR2 is FYNNEI in the germline V gene. The CDR3 reads CASGTAGEQFF. The CDR3 nucleotides read TGTGCCAGCGGGACGGCCGGTGAGCAGTTCTTC.

The chain combines TRBV3-1 (or the pseudogene TRBV3-2) with TRBJ2-5; D is unclear. This CDR3 has 16 residues. The V gene's germline CDR1 is LGHDT and CDR2 YNNKEL (reference sequence). V lost 0 bases and J 7 bases, leaving 18 bases between the germline ends. This CDR3 reads CASSQDRATVRGTQYF. Here the CDR3 DNA reads TGTGCCAGCAGCCAAGATAGGGCAACCGTCCGAGGGACCCAGTACTTC.

The CDR3 DNA reads TGTGCCAGCAGCTGGGGACAGGTCGGCACCGGGGAGCTGTTTTTT. The encoded protein is CASSWGQVGTGELFF. The chain employs TRBV5-4 and TRBJ2-2, with TRBD1 matching over 8 bases. This CDR3 region has 15 residues. The V and J ends lost 3 bases and 4 bases, in that order; junction bases with no gene match: 5. Germline lookup yields CDR1 SGHNT and CDR2 YYREEE (reference sequence).

V and J are TRBV19 and TRBJ2-1; 10 nucleotides line up with TRBD2. The junction had 5 bases not matched to a gene; V was cut back by 6 bases and J by 3 bases. Germline lookup yields CDR1 LNHDA and CDR2 SQIVND (reference sequence). The CDR3 consists of 15 residues. The CDR3 region is CASSRTSGIYNEQFF. The CDR3, as DNA: TGTGCCAGTAGCAGAACTAGCGGGATCTACAATGAGCAGTTCTTC.

This rearrangement joins TRBV29-1 to TRBJ1-2; D is undetermined. The V end lost 6 bases, the J end lost 5 bases, and 22 bases lay between the germline ends. Germline CDR1 and CDR2: SQVTM and ANQGSEA. The CDR3 is 15 residues long. CDR3 amino acids: CSVRGQESHLYGYTF. The CDR3 DNA reads TGCAGCGTCCGAGGCCAGGAATCCCACTTATATGGCTACACCTTC.

This rearrangement joins TRBV24-1 to TRBJ2-1; 7 nucleotides agree with TRBD2. The CDR3 is made up of 14 amino acids. Germline V gives CDR1 KGHDR, CDR2 SFDVKD. V shed 5 bases and J 3 bases; nucleotides not matched to a gene: 3. CDR3: CATSGGRGYNEQFF. The DNA for the CDR3 is TGTGCCACCAGTGGCGGGAGAGGCTACAATGAGCAGTTCTTC.

The CDR3 DNA follows: TGTGCCAGTACACCGCCGGGGTGGATCGGGGGCGGGGAGCTGTTTTTT. Translation: CASTPPGWIGGGELFF. V is TRBV19 and J is TRBJ2-2; TRBD2 is a possible D gene (6 bases). The CDR3 is made up of 16 amino acids. V gave up 7 bases and J gave up 7 bases, with 22 bases separating them. Germline lookup yields CDR1 LNHDA and CDR2 SQIVND (reference sequence).

The chain links TRBV19 to TRBJ2-2; D tentatively reads TRBD1 or TRBD2 (5 bases each). CDR1 is LNHDA, CDR2 SQIVND, per germline (reference sequence). This CDR3 has 15 amino acids. Trimming removed 10 bases at V and 6 bases at J, with 21 bases between. DNA of the CDR3: TGTGCCACCCGAAGGGGACGGAGCTCGTCCGGGGAGCTGTTTTTT. Residues: CATRRGRSSSGELFF.

V gene TRBV10-3 combines with J gene TRBJ2-7; perhaps TRBD2 as D (6 bases). Germline lookup yields CDR1 ENHRY and CDR2 SYGVKD. Trimming stripped 6 bases from V and 5 bases from J, with 14 bases between. The CDR3 runs 13 residues. The CDR3 bases are TGTGCCATCAGGGGCGGGGACGACAACGAGCAGTACTTC. Amino acids: CAIRGGDDNEQYF.

The chain joins TRBV7-2 to TRBJ2-1; 10 nucleotides align to TRBD2. This CDR3 comprises 17 residues. Germline V gene lookup returns CDR1 SGHTA and CDR2 FQGNSA. J was trimmed by 9 bases and V by 3 bases; bases with no gene match: 14. The CDR3 coding sequence is TGTGCCAGCAGCTTTTTCCTAGCGGGAGCCGGGAACAGTGAGCAGTTCTTC. It yields the protein CASSFFLAGAGNSEQFF.